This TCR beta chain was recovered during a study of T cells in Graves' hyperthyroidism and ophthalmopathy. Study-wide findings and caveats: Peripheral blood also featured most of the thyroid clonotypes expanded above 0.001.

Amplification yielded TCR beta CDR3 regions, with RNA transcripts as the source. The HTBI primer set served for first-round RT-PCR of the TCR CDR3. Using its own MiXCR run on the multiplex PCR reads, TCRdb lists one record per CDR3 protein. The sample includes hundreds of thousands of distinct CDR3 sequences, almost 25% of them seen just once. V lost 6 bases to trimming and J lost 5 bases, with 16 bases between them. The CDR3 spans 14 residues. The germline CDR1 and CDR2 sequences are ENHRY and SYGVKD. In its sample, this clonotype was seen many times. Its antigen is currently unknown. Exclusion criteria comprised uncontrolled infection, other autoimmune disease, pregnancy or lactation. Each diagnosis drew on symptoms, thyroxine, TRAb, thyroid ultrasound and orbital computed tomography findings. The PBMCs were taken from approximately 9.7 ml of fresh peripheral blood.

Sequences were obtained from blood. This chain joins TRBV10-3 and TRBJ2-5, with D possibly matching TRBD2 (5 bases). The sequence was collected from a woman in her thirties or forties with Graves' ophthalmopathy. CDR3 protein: CAISADPSGETQYF. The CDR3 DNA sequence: TGTGCCATCAGCGCCGACCCATCGGGGGAGACCCAGTACTTC.